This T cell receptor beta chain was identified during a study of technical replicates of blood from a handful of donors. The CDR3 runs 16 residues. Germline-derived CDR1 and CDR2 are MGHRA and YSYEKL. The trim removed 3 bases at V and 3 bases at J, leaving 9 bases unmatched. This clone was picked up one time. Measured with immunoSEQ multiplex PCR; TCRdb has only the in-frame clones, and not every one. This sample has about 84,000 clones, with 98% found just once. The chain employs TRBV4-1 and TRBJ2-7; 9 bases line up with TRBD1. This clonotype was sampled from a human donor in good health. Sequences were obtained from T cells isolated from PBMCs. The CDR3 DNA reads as TGCGCCAGCAGCCATCATTTCGGACAGGGGCTCTACGAGCAGTACTTC. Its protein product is CASSHHFGQGLYEQYF.